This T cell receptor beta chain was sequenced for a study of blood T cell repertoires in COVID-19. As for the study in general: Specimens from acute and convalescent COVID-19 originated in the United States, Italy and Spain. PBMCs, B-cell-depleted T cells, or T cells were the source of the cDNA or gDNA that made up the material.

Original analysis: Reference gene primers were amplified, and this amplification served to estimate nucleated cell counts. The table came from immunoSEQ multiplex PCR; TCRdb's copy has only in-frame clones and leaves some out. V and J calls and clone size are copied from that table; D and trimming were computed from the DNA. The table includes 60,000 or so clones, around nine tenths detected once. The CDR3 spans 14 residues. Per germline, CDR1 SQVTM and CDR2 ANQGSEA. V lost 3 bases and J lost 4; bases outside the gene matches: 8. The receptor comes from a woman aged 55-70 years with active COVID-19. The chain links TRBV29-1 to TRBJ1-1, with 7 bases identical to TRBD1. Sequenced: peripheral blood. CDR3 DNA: TGCAGCGTTGAGGCGACAGGGCGGGTCACTGAAGCTTTCTTT. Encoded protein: CSVEATGRVTEAFF.